This T cell receptor beta chain was found in a study of TIL therapy for anti-PD-1-resistant metastatic lung cancer. This was the immunoSEQ v3 assay. Each library reached some 2 million read pairs, or roughly 5-6.5 million at deep level. Clones were sequenced by immunoSEQ multiplex PCR, and TCRdb holds only the in-frame ones, with some missing. This table has about 21,000 clones, 60% to 80% appearing once. Time point in this sample: pre-treatment sample, taken before nivolumab and TIL therapy. Patients were adults with stage 4 NSCLC. The sequenced sample was blood, obtained at baseline. The TCR was taken from a person aged 25-80 years with non-small cell lung cancer.

CDR3 in amino acids: CASSTHTDLAGELFF. CDR3 sequence (DNA): TGTGCCAGCAGCACCCATACCGACCTAGCCGGGGAGCTGTTTTTT. The V gene is TRBV28, the J gene TRBJ2-2; D is ambiguous. The ends were cut back, 6 bases at V and 6 bases at J, with 17 bases in the middle. The CDR3 loop spans 15 amino acids. Germline V gives CDR1 MDHEN, CDR2 SYDVKM.